These 13 T cell receptor beta chains originate from one sample sequenced in a study of cytomegalovirus exposure and HLA in healthy donors. The protocol was immunoSEQ multiplex PCR, while the TCRdb copy is restricted to in-frame clones and leaves out a portion. The table lists about 250,000 clones, about 88% of them singletons. Sequencing input: PBMCs. Receptors originate from a man in his late teens or twenties in good health and CMV-seropositive.

This clone was counted only a few times. V gene TRBV5-5 combines with J gene TRBJ1-2, with a tentative D call TRBD1 (5 bases). The CDR3 is 16 amino acids. Looked up from germline, CDR1 is SGHKS and CDR2 is YYEKEE (reference sequence). V lost 0 bases and J 3 bases, leaving 15 bases between the germline ends. CDR3 DNA sequence: TGTGCCAGCAGCTTGGGTGGACAAGCGTCGGACTATGGCTACACCTTC. This gives the protein CASSLGGQASDYGYTF. The complete variable domain, with remaining parts taken from reference TRBV5-5 and TRBJ1-2, reads DAGVTQSPTHLIKTRGQQVTLRCSPISGHKSVSWYQQVLGQGPQFIFQYYEKEERGRGNFPDRFSARQFPNYSSELNVNALLLGDSALYLCASSLGGQASDYGYTFGSGTRLTVV.

The chain links TRBV10-1 to TRBJ2-7; D gene ambiguous. V was clipped by 3 bases and J by 0 bases, with 9 bases between them. The CDR3 is 14 residues long. Germline CDR1 and CDR2: WNHNN and SYGVQD (reference sequence). The CDR3 DNA reads TGCGCCAGCAGTGATGGTTACGGCTCCTACGAGCAGTACTTC. Its translation is CASSDGYGSYEQYF.

This clone showed up just a few times. The V call is TRBV21-1, the J call TRBJ2-7; TRBD2 was called by the table and not checked on the DNA. TRBV21-1 is described as a pseudogene. This CDR3 has 14 residues. The CDR3: CASSKEAGGNEQYF. Here the CDR3 DNA reads TGTGCCAGCAGCAAAGAGGCGGGAGGCAACGAGCAGTACTTC.

This clone has only a few counts. The chain uses TRBV5-5 and TRBJ1-1, with 10 bases aligning to TRBD1. Germline CDR1 reads SGHKS; CDR2 reads YYEKEE (reference sequence). Trimming at V came to 4 bases and at J to 4 bases, leaving 4 bases not matched to a gene. The CDR3 is 14 amino acids. The CDR3: CASSLGDRGTEAFF. In DNA form, the CDR3 reads TGTGCCAGCAGCCTAGGGGACAGGGGCACTGAAGCTTTCTTT.

The chain carries TRBV27 and TRBJ2-7; weak D call: TRBD2 (5 bases). The CDR3 runs to 15 residues. Trimming removed 4 bases at V and 3 bases at J, with 16 bases between. Germline assignment: CDR1 MNHEY and CDR2 SMNVEV (reference sequence). CDR3 DNA sequence: TGTGCCAGCAGTTCCCGGACGGGAATCTTCTACGAGCAGTACTTC. Amino acid sequence: CASSSRTGIFYEQYF.

The gene calls are TRBV27 and TRBJ1-2; 8 nucleotides line up with TRBD1. V lost 6 bases, J lost 4 bases, and 10 bases stayed unmatched. The CDR3 consists of 15 residues. Germline V gene data show CDR1 as MNHEY and CDR2 as SMNVEV (reference sequence). CDR3 bases: TGTGCCAGCAGCTTCGGACAGGGAGGGGGCTATGGCTACACCTTC. It codes for CASSFGQGGGYGYTF.

The chain links TRBV7-9 to TRBJ2-1; TRBD2 might be the D (6 bases). The CDR3 has 16 residues. Trimming stripped 5 bases from V and 6 bases from J, with 20 bases between. From germline, CDR1 is SEHNR and CDR2 FQNEAQ (reference sequence). CDR3 loop: CASSPRRASGTNEQFF. The CDR3 coding sequence is TGTGCCAGCAGCCCGAGGAGGGCATCGGGGACCAATGAGCAGTTCTTC. Variable domain in full (rest from reference TRBV7-9 and TRBJ2-1): DTGVSQNPRHKITKRGQNVTFRCDPISEHNRLYWYRQTLGQGPEFLTYFQNEAQLEKSRLLSDRFSAERPKGSFSTLEIQRTEQGDSAMYLCASSPRRASGTNEQFFGPGTRLTVL.

The V call is TRBV6-5, the J call TRBJ1-4, with D possibly matching TRBD1 (6 bases). V dropped 0 bases and J dropped 7 bases, with 12 bases sitting between them. CDR3 length: 15 residues. Germline V gene data show CDR1 as MNHEY and CDR2 as SVGAGI. The CDR3 DNA sequence: TGTGCCAGCAGTTACTCGTGGGGGGGCGCTGAAAAACTGTTTTTT. It yields the protein CASSYSWGGAEKLFF.

The CDR3 DNA is TGTGCCAGCAGTTTTCAGGACACCGGGGAGCTGTTTTTT. This encodes CASSFQDTGELFF. The chain is built from TRBV28 and TRBJ2-2; unclear D gene. Germline V gene lookup returns CDR1 MDHEN and CDR2 SYDVKM. The CDR3 covers 13 residues. Trimming took 3 bases from V and 3 from J, leaving 5 bases between them.

The V call is TRBV6-1, the J call TRBJ1-2, with a possible D match to TRBD1 (5 bases). The germline CDR1 and CDR2 sequences are MNHNS and SASEGT. The CDR3 has 13 residues. V was trimmed by 6 bases and J by 3 bases, leaving 11 bases between them. In DNA, the CDR3 is TGTGCCAGCAGAGGGGCGGGGGACTATGGCTACACCTTC. This encodes CASRGAGDYGYTF.

This chain links TRBV5-1 with TRBJ2-7, with 10 bases matching TRBD1. The CDR3 runs 15 residues. The germline V gene encodes CDR1 SGHRS and CDR2 YFSETQ. V was clipped by 4 bases and J by 7 bases; unmatched bases: 11. CDR3 nucleotide sequence: TGCGCCAGCAGCAGACTGGGACAGGGGTTGGGGGAGCAGTACTTC. The encoded protein is CASSRLGQGLGEQYF.

V gene TRBV6-1 combines with J gene TRBJ2-7, with no clear D. V lost 4 bases to trimming and J lost 3 bases, with 10 bases between them. CDR3 length equals 13 residues. Germline V gene sequence: CDR1 MNHNS, CDR2 SASEGT. The CDR3 DNA reads as TGTGCCAGCAGTGCCTCTACTGGCTACGAGCAGTACTTC. Translating gives CASSASTGYEQYF.

The genes are TRBV7-9 and TRBJ2-7; possibly TRBD1 or TRBD2 for D (5 bases each). CDR1 is SEHNR, CDR2 FQNEAQ, per germline (reference sequence). Trimming removed 1 base at V and 6 bases at J, with 10 bases between. The CDR3 has 13 amino acids. In DNA form, the CDR3 reads TGTGCCAGCAGCTTAGAGGCTGGGGGCGAGCAGTACTTC. This codes for CASSLEAGGEQYF.